The 8 T cell receptor beta chains below were found in one sample sequenced in a study of blood T cells in healthy people across ages. Sample-barcoded 5' priming and a J-beta primer mix drove a second PCR of 7 to 11 cycles. Each CDR3 protein gets one entry after TCRdb re-called the 5' RACE reads with MiXCR. The sample holds fewer than 1,200,000 distinct CDR3 sequences; under 30% are singletons and the top ten take around 0.75%. The same data also contributed to another study, on T cells of mothers and their children.

Material: blood. The receptors were gathered from a girl aged 2 to 9 in good health.

This clonotype was seen more than once but under ten times. The chain couples TRBV12-3 or TRBV12-4 to TRBJ2-4, with D perhaps matching TRBD1 (6 bases). Trimming stripped 4 bases from V and 4 bases from J, with 11 bases between. There are 14 residues in the CDR3. CDR3 amino acids: CASSSLTGKNIQYF. The CDR3 region has the DNA TGTGCCAGCAGTTCTTTAACAGGGAAAAACATTCAGTACTTC.

The genes are TRBV3-1 and TRBJ2-5; D call uncertain. V dropped 0 bases and J dropped 5 bases, with 13 bases sitting between them. The CDR3 has 15 residues. Germline CDR1 is LGHDT and CDR2 is YNNKEL (reference sequence). The CDR3, as DNA: TGTGCCAGCAGCCAAGATAGGTCTACGGGTGAGACCCAGTACTTC. Amino acids: CASSQDRSTGETQYF.

The V and J genes are TRBV12-3 or TRBV12-4 and TRBJ1-1; 9 bases are a match to TRBD1. Trimming took 3 bases from V and 1 from J; bases not matched to a gene: 3. The CDR3 sequence is 15 residues long. The chain's CDR3 is CASSLTGGRNTEAFF. Here the CDR3 DNA reads TGTGCCAGCAGTTTGACAGGGGGTCGGAACACTGAAGCTTTCTTT.

The chain joins TRBV29-1 to TRBJ2-5, with D unresolved. In germline, CDR1 is SQVTM, CDR2 ANQGSEA. CDR3 size: 10 residues. Trimming shortened V by 4 bases and J by 11 bases, and 11 bases separated the two germline ends. This chain's CDR3 is CSVGGMTQYF. The DNA of the CDR3 is TGCAGCGTTGGCGGTATGACGCAGTACTTC.

The CDR3 protein is CASTDYGWLAGTDTQYF. CDR3 sequence (DNA): TGTGCCAGCACCGACTACGGGTGGCTAGCTGGCACAGATACGCAGTATTTT. The rearrangement links TRBV6-5 to TRBJ2-3; maybe TRBD2 (5 bases). V gave up 7 bases and J gave up 1 base, with 21 bases separating them. Germline V gene sequence: CDR1 MNHEY, CDR2 SVGAGI. The CDR3 contains 17 residues.

J is TRBJ2-5 and V is TRBV6-5; D may be TRBD1 or TRBD2 (6 bases each). TRBJ2-1 explains the end of the DNA better; the J call may be wrong. CDR3 size: 14 residues. In germline, CDR1 is MNHEY, CDR2 SVGAGI. CDR3 residues: CATRRVSDRNEQFF. Here the CDR3 DNA reads TGTGCCACACGGAGGGTGTCCGACAGGAATGAGCAGTTCTTC.

The CDR3, as DNA: TGCAGTGCTAGTGTCGCTAGCGCTTACTCCTACGAGCAGTACTTC. Residues: CSASVASAYSYEQYF. The chain employs TRBV20-1 and TRBJ2-7, with D perhaps matching TRBD2 (6 bases). Trimming removed 3 bases at V and 0 bases at J, with 15 bases between. Germline V gene lookup returns CDR1 DFQATT and CDR2 SNEGSKA (reference sequence). The CDR3 is made up of 15 amino acids.

The chain has TRBV7-9 and TRBJ1-1, with a tentative D call TRBD1 (5 bases). This CDR3 has 15 residues. V shed 5 bases and J shed 4 bases, with 17 bases lying between them. Germline assignment: CDR1 SEHNR and CDR2 FQNEAQ (reference sequence). The CDR3 loop is CASSELGGRATEAFF. CDR3 coding DNA: TGTGCCAGCAGCGAACTGGGGGGGAGAGCCACTGAAGCTTTCTTT.